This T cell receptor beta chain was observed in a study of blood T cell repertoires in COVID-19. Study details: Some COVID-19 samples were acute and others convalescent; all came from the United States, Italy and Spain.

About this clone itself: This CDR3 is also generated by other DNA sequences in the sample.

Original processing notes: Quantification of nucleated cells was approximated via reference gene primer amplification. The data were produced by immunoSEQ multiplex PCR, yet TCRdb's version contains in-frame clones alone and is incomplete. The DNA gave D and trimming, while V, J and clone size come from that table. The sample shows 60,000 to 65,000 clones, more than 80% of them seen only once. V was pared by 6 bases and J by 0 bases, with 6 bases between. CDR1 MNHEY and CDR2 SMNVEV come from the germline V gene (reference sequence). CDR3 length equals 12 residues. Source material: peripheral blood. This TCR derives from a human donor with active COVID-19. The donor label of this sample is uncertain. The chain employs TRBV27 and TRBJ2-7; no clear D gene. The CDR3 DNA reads TGTGCCAGCAGCCTTAGCTCCTACGAGCAGTACTTC. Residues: CASSLSSYEQYF.